What follows are 23 T cell receptor beta chains derived from one specimen sequenced in a study of cytomegalovirus exposure and HLA in healthy donors. The PCR used 60 Vbeta and 13 Jbeta primers. Method: immunoSEQ multiplex PCR; TCRdb's copy keeps in-frame clones and lacks some. Among 65,000 to 95,000 clones listed, over 70% were seen once. The sequencing sample was made of PBMCs. These receptor sequences come from a male donor in good health and CMV-seropositive.

The chain carries TRBV7-9 and TRBJ1-1; 8 bases line up with TRBD1. Germline V gene data show CDR1 as SEHNR and CDR2 as FQNEAQ (reference sequence). This CDR3 is built from 16 residues. Losses at the gene ends were 5 bases for V and 4 bases for J; bases not matched to a gene: 12. The CDR3 bases are TGTGCCAGCAGCGTACCGGGACAGGACTTTACCACTGAAGCTTTCTTT. This gives the protein CASSVPGQDFTTEAFF.

J is TRBJ2-7 and V is TRBV29-1; possible D gene TRBD2, 6 bases. This CDR3 is 13 amino acids long. V was pared by 1 base and J by 3 bases, with 10 bases between. CDR1 is SQVTM, CDR2 ANQGSEA, per germline. The chain's CDR3 is CSVEGGGFYEQYF. Written as DNA, the CDR3 is TGCAGCGTTGAAGGGGGAGGATTCTACGAGCAGTACTTC.

J is TRBJ1-1 and V is TRBV29-1; D is unclear. Looked up from germline, CDR1 is SQVTM and CDR2 is ANQGSEA. Between the trimmed V and J ends, which lost 0 bases and 4 bases, there was a span of 21 bases. This CDR3 is 17 amino acids long. The CDR3, as DNA: TGCAGCGTTGAAGATCACCGCAGCGGGTCCCACGGCACTGAAGCTTTCTTT. It is translated as CSVEDHRSGSHGTEAFF.

This chain uses TRBV6-5 with TRBJ2-2; 9 bases are a match to TRBD2. The germline CDR1 and CDR2 sequences are MNHEY and SVGAGI. Trimming took 2 bases from V and 9 from J; bases not matched to a gene: 10. The CDR3 covers 16 residues. The DNA of the CDR3 is TGTGCCAGCAGTTACATGGGGCGGGAGGGCCGGAGGGAGCTGTTTTTT. Protein sequence: CASSYMGREGRRELFF.

On this clone itself: At one end the junction does not follow the germline gene, possibly because of a read error. The CDR3 is CAVSEMIF. The DNA for the CDR3 is TGTGCCGTATCCGAGATGATCTTC. This chain links TRBV30 with TRBJ2-1; no definite D call. Germline lookup yields CDR1 GTSNPN and CDR2 SVGIG (reference sequence). There are 8 residues in the CDR3. The variable domain in full, completed from reference TRBV30 and TRBJ2-1, reads SQTIHQWPATLVQPVGSPLSLECTVEGTSNPNLYWYRQAAGRGLQLLFYSVGIGQISSEVPQNLSASRPQDRQFILSSKKLLLSDSGFYLCAVSEMIFGPGTRLTVL.

The chain combines TRBV5-1 with TRBJ2-7; 8 positions agree with TRBD2. The length of the CDR3 is 15 residues. Germline V gene lookup returns CDR1 SGHRS and CDR2 YFSETQ. The junction had 2 bases not matched to a gene; V was cut back by 0 bases and J by 0 bases. CDR3 region: CASSLVAGSSYEQYF. As DNA, the CDR3 is TGCGCCAGCAGCTTGGTAGCGGGAAGCTCCTACGAGCAGTACTTC.

The J gene is TRBJ1-2, the V gene TRBV9; no clear D gene. The CDR3 is 13 residues long. Germline assignment: CDR1 SGDLS and CDR2 YYNGEE. Deletions cut 0 bases from V and 9 bases from J, with 12 bases between. Here the CDR3 reads CASSVGGVESYTF. The CDR3 DNA is TGTGCCAGCAGCGTAGGCGGGGTTGAGAGCTACACCTTC.

The chain uses TRBV5-5 and TRBJ1-1; D not resolved. The CDR3 totals 13 residues. Germline CDR1 reads SGHKS; CDR2 reads YYEKEE (reference sequence). With 3 bases removed from V and 7 bases from J, the gap between germline ends came to 13 bases. The CDR3 reads CASSSVPSREAFF. The CDR3 coding sequence is TGTGCCAGCAGCTCGGTCCCTTCCCGTGAAGCTTTCTTT.

The chain couples TRBV18 to TRBJ2-1; a possible D gene is TRBD1 (6 bases). The germline gives CDR1 KGHSH, CDR2 LQKENI. CDR3 size: 13 residues. Trimming cost V 1 base and J 7 bases, with 8 bases left between them. CDR3: CASSPQGENEQFF. The CDR3 bases are TGTGCCAGCTCACCACAGGGGGAAAATGAGCAGTTCTTC.

In this sample, this clone turned up once. V is TRBV7-6 and J is TRBJ2-2; TRBD2 is a possible D gene (6 bases). The CDR3 totals 17 residues. The germline V gene encodes CDR1 SGHVS and CDR2 FNYEAQ. V shed 2 bases and J shed 5 bases, with 18 bases lying between them. The CDR3: CASSLPTPGLVTGELFF. The CDR3 nucleotides read TGTGCCAGCAGCTTACCTACGCCGGGACTTGTTACCGGGGAGCTGTTTTTT. Full variable domain (missing parts from reference TRBV7-6 and TRBJ2-2): GAGVSQSPRYKVTKRGQDVALRCDPISGHVSLYWYRQALGQGPEFLTYFNYEAQQDKSGLPNDRFSAERPEGSISTLTIQRTEQRDSAMYRCASSLPTPGLVTGELFFGEGSRLTVL.

This chain links TRBV4-1 with TRBJ2-7; 9 bases are a match to TRBD1. Germline-derived CDR1 and CDR2 are MGHRA and YSYEKL. This CDR3 is 15 amino acids long. Trimming cost V 4 bases and J 5 bases; bases outside gene matches: 9. The CDR3 region is CASSPGQGPKHEQYF. The CDR3 DNA reads as TGCGCCAGCAGCCCCGGACAGGGGCCAAAGCACGAGCAGTACTTC.

The V and J genes are TRBV5-4 and TRBJ2-7, with TRBD2 as a possible D gene (6 bases). From germline, CDR1 is SGHNT and CDR2 YYREEE (reference sequence). This CDR3 contains 14 residues. V was trimmed by 0 bases and J by 3 bases, leaving 10 bases between them. The CDR3 region has the DNA TGTGCCAGCAGCTTGGGGAGGGAAAGCTACGAGCAGTACTTC. It encodes CASSLGRESYEQYF. Together with reference TRBV5-4 and TRBJ2-7, the CDR3 gives the full variable domain: ETGVTQSPTHLIKTRGQQVTLRCSSQSGHNTVSWYQQALGQGPQFIFQYYREEENGRGNFPPRFSGLQFPNYSSELNVNALELDDSALYLCASSLGRESYEQYFGPGTRLTVT.

The DNA of the CDR3 is TGTGCCAGCAGCAAATTTGGACAGGGGGTAAGGGCAGATACGCAGTATTTT. Encoded protein: CASSKFGQGVRADTQYF. This chain connects TRBV21-1 to TRBJ2-3; the table's D call, TRBD1, has no DNA check behind it. TRBV21-1 counts as a pseudogene. This CDR3 comprises 17 residues.

The V and J genes are TRBV15 and TRBJ1-6, with D unclear. Germline CDR1 reads LNHNV; CDR2 reads YYDKDF (reference sequence). Trimming cost V 9 bases and J 8 bases, with 17 bases left between them. This CDR3 spans 14 amino acids. CDR3 amino acids: CATHERDSDSPLHF. The DNA of the CDR3 is TGTGCCACTCACGAGCGAGATTCCGATTCACCCCTCCACTTT. Filled out from reference TRBV15 and TRBJ1-6, the complete variable domain reads DAMVIQNPRYQVTQFGKPVTLSCSQTLNHNVMYWYQQKSSQAPKLLFHYYDKDFNNEADTPDNFQSRRPNTSFCFLDIRSPGLGDTAMYLCATHERDSDSPLHFGNGTRLTVT.

This clone turned up a few times. V usage is TRBV30 and J usage is TRBJ1-6; TRBD1 matches 9 bases. CDR1 is GTSNPN and CDR2 is SVGIG in the germline V gene (reference sequence). The CDR3 has 13 amino acids. V was pared by 5 bases and J by 9 bases, with 5 bases of the junction left unmatched. CDR3 DNA sequence: TGTGCCTGGGCGGGACAGGGAACTTCACCCCTCCACTTT. This sequence encodes CAWAGQGTSPLHF. Based on the CDR3 plus reference TRBV30 and TRBJ1-6, the full variable domain is SQTIHQWPATLVQPVGSPLSLECTVEGTSNPNLYWYRQAAGRGLQLLFYSVGIGQISSEVPQNLSASRPQDRQFILSSKKLLLSDSGFYLCAWAGQGTSPLHFGNGTRLTVT.

This clone was seen only once. The chain is built from TRBV19 and TRBJ2-2; 7 bases are shared with TRBD2. Germline CDR1 is LNHDA and CDR2 is SQIVND (reference sequence). CDR3 length: 18 amino acids. V shed 0 bases and J 1 base; nucleotides not matched to a gene: 8. The CDR3 loop reads CASSIDAPWGGNTGELFF. CDR3 DNA sequence: TGTGCCAGTAGTATAGACGCCCCTTGGGGGGGGAACACCGGGGAGCTGTTTTTT.

V is TRBV4-1 and J is TRBJ1-5; TRBD1 matches at 10 bases. CDR1 MGHRA and CDR2 YSYEKL come from the germline V gene. J lost 2 bases, V lost 3 bases, and 4 bases had no gene match. This CDR3 comprises 16 residues. The CDR3 DNA reads as TGCGCCAGCAGCCAGGCGACAGGGGGCGGCAATCAGCCCCAGCATTTT. Its translation is CASSQATGGGNQPQHF.

The chain recombines TRBV19 with TRBJ2-7; no clear D. The CDR3 extends over 12 amino acids. Germline V CDR1 and CDR2: LNHDA, SQIVND (reference sequence). V lost 2 bases, J lost 3 bases, and 5 bases lay in between. The CDR3 nucleotides are TGTGCCAGTAGTATATGGAGCTACGAGCAGTACTTC. Its translation is CASSIWSYEQYF. The complete variable domain, with remaining parts taken from reference TRBV19 and TRBJ2-7, reads DGGITQSPKYLFRKEGQNVTLSCEQNLNHDAMYWYRQDPGQGLRLIYYSQIVNDFQKGDIAEGYSVSREKKESFPLTVTSAQKNPTAFYLCASSIWSYEQYFGPGTRLTVT.

The chain links TRBV7-9 to TRBJ2-7, with TRBD1 matching 8 bases. The trim removed 11 bases at V and 5 bases at J, leaving 11 bases unmatched. The CDR3 consists of 13 residues. CDR1 is SEHNR, CDR2 FQNEAQ, per germline (reference sequence). The CDR3 loop is CASVGQASHEQYF. DNA of the CDR3: TGTGCCTCGGTGGGACAGGCAAGCCACGAGCAGTACTTC.

The chain has TRBV5-1 and TRBJ2-1; 8 bases agree with TRBD2. CDR1 and CDR2 from the germline V gene are SGHRS and YFSETQ. The CDR3 spans 17 residues. V trimming: 4 bases; J trimming: 6 bases; junction bases outside the gene matches: 15. The CDR3 sequence is CASSPGWGSGRGNEQFF. DNA for the CDR3: TGCGCCAGCAGCCCTGGTTGGGGAAGCGGGAGAGGCAATGAGCAGTTCTTC.

This clone was detected a few times. This sequence joins TRBV19 and TRBJ2-5; 8 positions agree with TRBD2. The CDR3 has 14 residues. Per the germline V gene, CDR1 is LNHDA and CDR2 is SQIVND (reference sequence). Trimming removed 3 bases from V and 3 bases from J; junction bases left unmatched: 3. CDR3 nucleotide sequence: TGTGCCAGTAGTATCGGTAGCGGGAAAGAGACCCAGTACTTC. Encoded protein: CASSIGSGKETQYF. Full variable domain (rest looked up from reference TRBV19 and TRBJ2-5): DGGITQSPKYLFRKEGQNVTLSCEQNLNHDAMYWYRQDPGQGLRLIYYSQIVNDFQKGDIAEGYSVSREKKESFPLTVTSAQKNPTAFYLCASSIGSGKETQYFGPGTRLLVL.

Regarding this clone: The same CDR3 arises from other DNA sequences in this sample as well. The chain links TRBV21-1 to TRBJ2-7; the table's D call of TRBD1 was not tested on the DNA. TRBV21-1 is shown as a pseudogene. The CDR3 is made up of 14 amino acids. CDR3 in amino acids: CASSIRTGVDEQYF. The CDR3 bases are TGTGCCAGCAGCATAAGGACAGGGGTCGACGAGCAGTACTTC.

This chain uses TRBV28 with TRBJ2-7, with TRBD2 identical over 11 bases. The germline V gene encodes CDR1 MDHEN and CDR2 SYDVKM. The trim removed 5 bases at V and 4 bases at J, leaving 10 bases unmatched. CDR3 length: 16 residues. The chain's CDR3 is CASSAGTSGAGYEQYF. The CDR3 DNA follows: TGTGCCAGCAGTGCCGGGACTAGCGGAGCGGGATACGAGCAGTACTTC.